These 8 T cell receptor beta chains came from one sample sequenced in a study of blood T cell repertoires in COVID-19. This table comes from immunoSEQ multiplex PCR, and its TCRdb copy is limited to in-frame clones, with some not included. The table shows about 300,000 clones, with about 90% occurring only once. Sequencing was carried out using PBMCs or T cells enriched from blood (not recorded which). The receptors were sampled from a woman aged 25 to 39 who had recovered from COVID-19.

The chain links TRBV6-5 to TRBJ1-2; 10 nucleotides align to TRBD1. CDR3 length: 15 amino acids. Germline V gene data show CDR1 as MNHEY and CDR2 as SVGAGI. J was trimmed by 4 bases and V by 0 bases; bases with no gene match: 2. CDR3 in amino acids: CASSYSRTGGYGYTF. In DNA, the CDR3 is TGTGCCAGCAGTTACTCGCGGACAGGGGGCTATGGCTACACCTTC.

This chain uses TRBV19 with TRBJ1-5, with 7 nucleotides matching TRBD1. The CDR3 is 14 amino acids. V was clipped by 4 bases and J by 7 bases; unmatched bases: 7. Germline V CDR1 and CDR2: LNHDA, SQIVND (reference sequence). The CDR3 bases are TGTGCCAGTAGTAGAGACAGGGTTTACCAGCCCCAGCATTTT. It encodes CASSRDRVYQPQHF.

The rearrangement uses TRBV6-5 and TRBJ1-2, with 7 bases aligning to TRBD1. This CDR3 region has 14 residues. Germline V lookup: CDR1 MNHEY, CDR2 SVGAGI. V lost 6 bases, J lost 6 bases, and 10 bases stayed unmatched. CDR3 in DNA: TGTGCCAGCAGAAACAGGGGCAGAACCAATGGCTACACCTTC. Translated: CASRNRGRTNGYTF.

The J gene is TRBJ2-7, the V gene TRBV7-9; 10 nucleotides agree with TRBD1. The CDR3 extends over 14 amino acids. Trimming removed 5 bases from V and 4 bases from J; junction bases left unmatched: 5. Per the germline V gene, CDR1 is SEHNR and CDR2 is FQNEAQ (reference sequence). In nucleotides, the CDR3 is TGTGCCAGCAGCCCCGGGACAGGGGTTTACGAGCAGTACTTC. Amino acid sequence: CASSPGTGVYEQYF.

The chain couples TRBV19 to TRBJ1-1, with 7 bases that match TRBD1. V lost 4 bases and J lost 11; bases outside the gene matches: 13. This CDR3 has 14 amino acids. Germline CDR1 reads LNHDA; CDR2 reads SQIVND (reference sequence). The CDR3 spells CASSSRTGRNKAFF. CDR3 DNA: TGTGCCAGTAGTAGCCGGACAGGACGAAACAAGGCTTTCTTT.

The rearrangement uses TRBV7-9 and TRBJ2-2; TRBD1 might be the D (5 bases). V lost 8 bases and J 3 bases, leaving 16 bases between the germline ends. Germline V lookup: CDR1 SEHNR, CDR2 FQNEAQ (reference sequence). The CDR3 is 15 amino acids. CDR3 in amino acids: CASQDKGLDTGELFF. Written as DNA, the CDR3 is TGTGCCAGCCAGGACAAGGGCTTGGACACCGGGGAGCTGTTTTTT. Drawing the rest from reference TRBV7-9 and TRBJ2-2, the complete variable domain is DTGVSQNPRHKITKRGQNVTFRCDPISEHNRLYWYRQTLGQGPEFLTYFQNEAQLEKSRLLSDRFSAERPKGSFSTLEIQRTEQGDSAMYLCASQDKGLDTGELFFGEGSRLTVL.

This clone was detected a few times. J is TRBJ1-2 and V is TRBV5-1; 7 bases line up with TRBD1. CDR3 length equals 17 residues. The junction had 20 bases not matched to a gene; V was cut back by 4 bases and J by 8 bases. Germline V gene sequence: CDR1 SGHRS, CDR2 YFSETQ. The CDR3 DNA sequence: TGCGCCAGCAGCGCTGAGTCCCGGGACAGTCCCCCGGGGGGCTACACCTTC. Translation: CASSAESRDSPPGGYTF.

The chain joins TRBV5-1 to TRBJ2-2; 11 bases match TRBD2. The germline gives CDR1 SGHRS, CDR2 YFSETQ. The CDR3 sequence is 18 residues long. J gave up 6 bases and V 6 bases, and 16 bases lay outside the gene matches. The CDR3 here is CASNLGLAGGSSAGELFF. CDR3 sequence (DNA): TGCGCCAGCAACTTAGGGCTAGCGGGGGGCTCTTCCGCCGGGGAGCTGTTTTTT.